The subject of this entry is one TCR beta chain. These data originate in a study of T cell responses to AZD1222 COVID-19 vaccine. Generated by immunoSEQ multiplex PCR, the TCRdb table keeps only in-frame clones and is missing some. This table has roughly 270,000 clones, 90% to 95% appearing once. Trimming removed 3 bases from V and 0 bases from J, with 9 bases in between. The CDR3 length is 16 residues. Germline CDR1 LNHDA, CDR2 SQIVND (reference sequence). The TCR originated in an adult who received the AZD1222 COVID-19 vaccine. This chain joins TRBV19 and TRBJ2-6, with TRBD2 as a possible D gene (6 bases). This specimen was peripheral blood, taken 28 days after the second AZD1222 dose. Here the CDR3 DNA reads TGTGCCAGTAGTATGGGGGGACGCTCTGGGGCCAACGTCCTGACTTTC. Its protein product is CASSMGGRSGANVLTF. Variable domain in full (rest from reference TRBV19 and TRBJ2-6): DGGITQSPKYLFRKEGQNVTLSCEQNLNHDAMYWYRQDPGQGLRLIYYSQIVNDFQKGDIAEGYSVSREKKESFPLTVTSAQKNPTAFYLCASSMGGRSGANVLTFGAGSRLTVL.